This TCR beta chain was recorded in a study of Ad26.COV2.S vaccination and SARS-CoV-2 variants. Generated by immunoSEQ multiplex PCR, the TCRdb table keeps only in-frame clones and is missing some. Among about 350,000 clones, about 90% were seen once, and the ten largest hold about 3.9%. In regard to this clone: Its target is unknown.

The CDR3 spans 13 residues. Germline V gene data show CDR1 as MGHDK and CDR2 as SYGVNS. V was shortened by 6 bases and J by 7 bases, with 10 bases between the two germline ends. Study findings and constraints: Spike-specific TCR breadth was greater in vaccine than placebo recipients.

The J gene is TRBJ1-6, the V gene TRBV25-1; tentatively, D is TRBD1 (6 bases). The starting material was peripheral blood, obtained after recovery from COVID-19. The source of this sequence is a human donor who had recovered from COVID-19. As DNA, the CDR3 is TGTGCCAGCAGGTTCAGGGGAAATTCACCCCTCCACTTT. Translation: CASRFRGNSPLHF.